This T cell receptor beta chain was sequenced for a study of T cell responses to AZD1222 COVID-19 vaccine (dated by TCRdb to the early 2020s). Regarding the complete study: TCR sequencing was performed for more than 230 trial participants, of whom about 200 were given two doses of AZD1222 and around 25 were given two doses of MenACWY control vaccine. Trial participants were enrolled by age into subgroups of 18-55, 56-69 and 70-plus years, and about 150, 27 and 61 TCR-sequenced participants, respectively, were included in these subgroups. Points the paper makes about the study in general: After two AZD1222 doses, spike-specific TCR breadth and depth were significantly higher than at day 0 and than in MenACWY recipients. CD4 TCRs associated with the vaccine covered the entire spike protein, and the dominant responses were in regions 160-218 and 743-854. Conclusions about previously exposed vaccinees were limited because only six AZD1222 recipients were SARS-CoV-2 seropositive at baseline. Epitopes outside the regions mutated in the B.1.351 and B.1.1.7 variants were reportedly recognized by nearly half of the unique spike-specific TCRs. Most participants were white British and females outnumbered males, and the authors suggested that clonal diversity may have been underestimated. The 56-69-year group was small, and its depth increase did not reach significance, likely because of low power. Because no day 14 peak-response samples were available, repertoires were characterized only after the peak T cell response.

The CDR3 regions of human TCRbeta chains were analyzed by immunosequencing. Processing in the source paper ran as follows. Repertoire TCRs were checked for matches against a reference library of SARS-CoV-2-specific TCRs that had been generated using the MIRA antigen-specificity platform. Breadth was defined as the fraction of unique TCRs that were SARS-CoV-2-associated, and depth was defined as the fraction of total T cells that were SARS-CoV-2-associated. Using the MIRA data, each spike-specific TCR was mapped to the spike region that the TCR reacts to and placed in a CD4 or CD8 class. Log10-transformed breadth and depth values were compared by one-way ANOVA with Sidak's multiple comparisons tests. TCRdb took over this immuneACCESS table, retaining in-frame rearrangements with V and J assigned. Such tables are incomplete; in checked studies, under half of the missing clones stem from an unresolved V gene, and the remainder is unexplained. V and J calls and clone size come straight from that table; D and trimming were deduced from the DNA. The sample contains about 160,000 clones, just over 90% of them found a single time. The biggest ten clones account for less than 1.3% of the sample.

This clone has a single count. Its cognate antigen has yet to be identified. No base qualities exist here, and no much larger clone lies one base off it. From the cysteine up to the phenylalanine, the CDR3 has a length of 15 residues. Kept here is only the CDR3 DNA, which spans 45 bases and is read in frame from base 1. Trimming costs V 0 bases and J 1 base, and their ends lie 10 bases apart. The germline V gene gives CDR1 as MNHEY and CDR2 as SVGAGI. This sample's time point label indicates: about 28 days (+/-7) after the second vaccine dose. AZD1222 recipients given second doses at about 4 weeks or at about 12 weeks were pooled, since spike-specific TCR depth and breadth were not found to differ between the two schedules. Samples from vaccinated people were obtained from the UK trials COV001 and COV002, which included a single-blind randomized controlled phase 2/3 trial of AZD1222 (ChAdOx1 nCoV-19) in healthy adults. For TCRbeta chain sequencing, PBMC samples from trial participants were taken at day 0 and at day 28 after the second dose.

The V and J genes are TRBV6-5 and TRBJ2-7; D gene: possibly TRBD2, on 6 matching bases. The clonotype comes from an adult who received the AZD1222 COVID-19 vaccine. Source: peripheral blood, taken 28 days after the second AZD1222 dose. CDR3 reads: CASSYSWRGSYEQYF. The nucleotides read TGTGCCAGCAGTTACTCGTGGAGGGGATCCTACGAGCAGTACTTC.